A selection of T cell receptor beta chains follows, all from one sample in a study of T cell changes during pregnancy in multiple sclerosis. Generated by immunoSEQ multiplex PCR, the TCRdb table keeps only in-frame clones and is missing some. The sample has about 32,000 clones, roughly 91% seen once. The sequencing used CD8+ T cells from peripheral blood mononuclear cells, collected in the second trimester of pregnancy. These receptors were collected from a female donor in good health, enrolled as a control in a pregnancy study. Each CDR3 is given with its conserved first and last residue. Each record gives: V gene, clone size, D gene, J gene, CDR3 DNA, CDR3 protein. A D gene is named only where the DNA matches it firmly. Clone size appears in some rows only: once, few, many, or a class for an expanded clone.

V: TRBV4-3
size: .
D: .
J: TRBJ2-3
DNA: TGCGCCAGCAGCCAAGATTGGCCTAGCACAGATACGCAGTATTTT
CDR3: CASSQDWPSTDTQYF

V: TRBV9
size: .
D: TRBD2
J: TRBJ2-1
DNA: TGTGCCAGCAGCGTTTTGGGGGGGGATGAGCAGTTCTTC
CDR3: CASSVLGGDEQFF

V: TRBV9
size: .
D: TRBD1
J: TRBJ2-6
DNA: TGTGCCAGCAGCGGGAACCAAAGACAGGGGAAGAGCTCTGGGGCCAACGTCCTGACTTTC
CDR3: CASSGNQRQGKSSGANVLTF

V: TRBV9
size: .
D: TRBD1
J: TRBJ1-1
DNA: TGTGCCAGCAGCGCGAGCCCAGACAGGGCCGCCACTGAAGCTTTCTTT
CDR3: CASSASPDRAATEAFF

V: TRBV7-8
size: .
D: .
J: TRBJ2-7
DNA: TGTGCCAGCAGCTTAGGTTCAGGCTACGAGCAGTACTTC
CDR3: CASSLGSGYEQYF

V: TRBV9
size: .
D: .
J: TRBJ1-1
DNA: TGTGCCAGCAGCCCCAGCGGAGGCCTGAACACTGAAGCTTTCTTT
CDR3: CASSPSGGLNTEAFF

V: TRBV5-1
size: .
D: .
J: TRBJ2-7
DNA: TGCGCCAGCAGCCTCAGACAGGAACAGAACTACGAGCAGTACTTC
CDR3: CASSLRQEQNYEQYF

V: TRBV5-1
size: .
D: .
J: TRBJ1-2
DNA: TGCGCCAGCAGCGACGTGGACAGAGCTAACTATGGCTACACCTTC
CDR3: CASSDVDRANYGYTF

V: TRBV7-9
size: .
D: .
J: TRBJ2-3
DNA: TGTGCCAGCAGCTTAGTTCCTAGCCAACTCGGTGATACGCAGTATTTT
CDR3: CASSLVPSQLGDTQYF

V: TRBV19
size: .
D: TRBD1
J: TRBJ2-7
DNA: TGTGCCAGTAGTATGGGACAGGGTATCTCCTACGAGCAGTACTTC
CDR3: CASSMGQGISYEQYF

V: TRBV7-7
size: .
D: .
J: TRBJ2-5
DNA: TGTGCCAGCAGCTTTGTGGGCAAGACCCAGTACTTC
CDR3: CASSFVGKTQYF

V: TRBV29-1
size: once
D: TRBD1
J: TRBJ1-1
DNA: TGCAGCGTTGAAATTCCGGGACAGGGGAAGAACACTGAAGCTTTCTTT
CDR3: CSVEIPGQGKNTEAFF

V: TRBV27
size: .
D: TRBD1
J: TRBJ1-2
DNA: TGTGCCAGCAGTTTGACAGGGATTGACGGCTACACCTTT
CDR3: CASSLTGIDGYTF

V: TRBV11-2
size: .
D: TRBD1
J: TRBJ1-2
DNA: TGTGCCAGCAGCTTTGACAGGGGCGGGGGCTACACCTTC
CDR3: CASSFDRGGGYTF

V: TRBV14
size: .
D: .
J: TRBJ2-3
DNA: TGTGCCAGCAGCCTTACCGGGAACACAGATACGCAGTATTTT
CDR3: CASSLTGNTDTQYF

V: TRBV7-2
size: .
D: TRBD1
J: TRBJ1-2
DNA: TGTGCCAGCACCCTACCGGGACAGGGAAGTACAGTGGATGGCTACACCTTC
CDR3: CASTLPGQGSTVDGYTF

V: TRBV27
size: .
D: .
J: TRBJ2-5
DNA: TGTGCCAGCAGTTCTACCGACAGACAAGAGACCCAGTACTTC
CDR3: CASSSTDRQETQYF

V: TRBV19
size: .
D: .
J: TRBJ2-5
DNA: TGTGCCAGTAGTTCTTGGGGGGGGCTCCAAGAGACCCAGTACTTC
CDR3: CASSSWGGLQETQYF

V: TRBV4-2
size: .
D: TRBD1
J: TRBJ1-1
DNA: TGTGCCAGCAGCCAAAGGGCAGGGGGCGCGGGAGACACTGAAGCTTTCTTT
CDR3: CASSQRAGGAGDTEAFF

V: TRBV5-6
size: .
D: .
J: TRBJ2-7
DNA: TGTGCCAGCAGCTGGGGCGGGGCCTACTTCTCCTACGAGCAGTACTTC
CDR3: CASSWGGAYFSYEQYF

V: TRBV7-2
size: .
D: .
J: TRBJ2-5
DNA: TGTGCCAGCAGCTTAGTAGGGGCCGATAGTGAGACCCAGTACTTC
CDR3: CASSLVGADSETQYF

V: TRBV15
size: .
D: .
J: TRBJ2-5
DNA: TGTGCCACCAGTCCGCCGACAACTACAGGGATCCAAGAGACCCAGTACTTC
CDR3: CATSPPTTTGIQETQYF

V: TRBV6-5
size: .
D: .
J: TRBJ1-1
DNA: TGTGCCAGCAGTTACTCGGTGGCGGGTGAAGCTTTCTTT
CDR3: CASSYSVAGEAFF

V: TRBV7-2
size: .
D: TRBD2
J: TRBJ2-1
DNA: TGTGCCAGCAGCTCGGGACTAGCGGCAGAGCAGTTCTTC
CDR3: CASSSGLAAEQFF

V: TRBV4-2
size: .
D: TRBD1
J: TRBJ1-2
DNA: TGTGCCAGCAGCTGGACAGGCAGGGGGGAGGACTATGGCTACACCTTC
CDR3: CASSWTGRGEDYGYTF

V: TRBV5-6
size: few
D: .
J: TRBJ1-1
DNA: TGTGCCAGCAGCTTCCAGGGTGGTGAAGCTTTCTTT
CDR3: CASSFQGGEAFF

V: TRBV27
size: .
D: TRBD1
J: TRBJ1-5
DNA: TGTGCCAGCAGCCCCGGACAGGGTACTCAGCCCCAGCATTTT
CDR3: CASSPGQGTQPQHF

V: TRBV4-3
size: .
D: TRBD2
J: TRBJ2-1
DNA: TGCGCCAGCAGCCAAGATACGAGCCTAGCGGGGGGCTTACCCTACAATGAGCAGTTCTTC
CDR3: CASSQDTSLAGGLPYNEQFF

V: TRBV2
size: few
D: .
J: TRBJ1-1
DNA: TGTGCCAGCAGGCTAGACGGGAACACTGAAGCTTTCTTT
CDR3: CASRLDGNTEAFF

V: TRBV27
size: .
D: TRBD1
J: TRBJ1-1
DNA: TGTGCCAGCAGTGCCCCCGGGACAGTTTCCACTGAAGCTTTCTTT
CDR3: CASSAPGTVSTEAFF

V: TRBV4-3
size: .
D: .
J: TRBJ1-1
DNA: TGCGCCAGCAGCCAAGATCTTCTGAACACTGAAGCTTTCTTT
CDR3: CASSQDLLNTEAFF

V: TRBV5-1
size: once
D: .
J: TRBJ1-1
DNA: TGCGCCAGCAGCTTGGAAATTTGGCAGGGGACCCCTGAAGCTTTCTTT
CDR3: CASSLEIWQGTPEAFF

V: TRBV13
size: few
D: .
J: TRBJ2-3
DNA: TGTGCCAGCAGCTTAGTGGAGACAGATACGCAGTATTTT
CDR3: CASSLVETDTQYF

V: TRBV18
size: .
D: .
J: TRBJ2-5
DNA: TGTGCCAGCTCACCGGAGGAGACCCAGTACTTC
CDR3: CASSPEETQYF

V: TRBV4-1
size: .
D: .
J: TRBJ2-1
DNA: TGCGCCAGCAGCCAAGATGTAAATGAGCAGTTCTTC
CDR3: CASSQDVNEQFF

V: TRBV27
size: .
D: .
J: TRBJ2-1
DNA: TGTGCCAGCAGTTTAACCGGCAGGGGACCCTACAATGAGCAGTTCTTC
CDR3: CASSLTGRGPYNEQFF

V: TRBV27
size: .
D: .
J: TRBJ1-5
DNA: TGTGCCAGCAGCCGAGCGGGACCGACAAGCAATCAGCCCCAGCATTTT
CDR3: CASSRAGPTSNQPQHF

V: TRBV5-1
size: .
D: .
J: TRBJ2-2
DNA: TGCGCCAGCAGCCACCCCACAGCGGGCACCGGGGAGCTGTTTTTT
CDR3: CASSHPTAGTGELFF

V: TRBV27
size: .
D: TRBD1
J: TRBJ1-3
DNA: TGTGCCAGCAGGCAGGGGGTTAGGAGTGGGGACACCATATATTTT
CDR3: CASRQGVRSGDTIYF

V: TRBV27
size: once
D: .
J: TRBJ1-1
DNA: TGTGCCAGCAACGGGAATTACGACACTGAAGCTTTCTTT
CDR3: CASNGNYDTEAFF

V: TRBV27
size: .
D: .
J: TRBJ2-5
DNA: TGTGCCAGCAGTAGGTGGGCAGGGGCCGAAAAAGAGACCCAGTACTTC
CDR3: CASSRWAGAEKETQYF

V: TRBV7-2
size: .
D: TRBD1
J: TRBJ1-4
DNA: TGTGCCAGCAGCCCCCATGTGGGACAGGGGTTTGGGGGTGAAAAACTGTTTTTT
CDR3: CASSPHVGQGFGGEKLFF

V: TRBV7-2
size: .
D: TRBD2
J: TRBJ2-3
DNA: TGTGCCAGCAGCTCTAGCGGTTTTAGCACAGATACGCAGTATTTT
CDR3: CASSSSGFSTDTQYF

V: TRBV25-1
size: .
D: .
J: TRBJ2-6
DNA: TGTGCCAGCAGTGAGGGGACTTCTGGGGCCAACGTCCTGACTTTC
CDR3: CASSEGTSGANVLTF

V: TRBV30
size: .
D: TRBD2
J: TRBJ2-1
DNA: TGTGCCTGGGCCGGACTAGCGGGGGGACCCAGCTACAATGAGCAGTTCTTC
CDR3: CAWAGLAGGPSYNEQFF

V: TRBV5-6
size: once
D: .
J: TRBJ1-2
DNA: TGTGCCAGCAGCCCTCGGACAGACGCCCACTATGGCTACACCTTC
CDR3: CASSPRTDAHYGYTF

V: TRBV25-1
size: .
D: TRBD1
J: TRBJ2-7
DNA: TGTGCCAGCAGTGTTGGACAGGGGGTGGGCGAGCAGTACTTC
CDR3: CASSVGQGVGEQYF

V: TRBV19
size: .
D: .
J: TRBJ2-1
DNA: TGTGCCAGTAGCGATAGCTCCTACAATGAGCAGTTCTTC
CDR3: CASSDSSYNEQFF

V: TRBV29-1
size: .
D: .
J: TRBJ1-2
DNA: TGCAGCGTTGTGTCAGTATCACCCTATGGCTACACCTTC
CDR3: CSVVSVSPYGYTF